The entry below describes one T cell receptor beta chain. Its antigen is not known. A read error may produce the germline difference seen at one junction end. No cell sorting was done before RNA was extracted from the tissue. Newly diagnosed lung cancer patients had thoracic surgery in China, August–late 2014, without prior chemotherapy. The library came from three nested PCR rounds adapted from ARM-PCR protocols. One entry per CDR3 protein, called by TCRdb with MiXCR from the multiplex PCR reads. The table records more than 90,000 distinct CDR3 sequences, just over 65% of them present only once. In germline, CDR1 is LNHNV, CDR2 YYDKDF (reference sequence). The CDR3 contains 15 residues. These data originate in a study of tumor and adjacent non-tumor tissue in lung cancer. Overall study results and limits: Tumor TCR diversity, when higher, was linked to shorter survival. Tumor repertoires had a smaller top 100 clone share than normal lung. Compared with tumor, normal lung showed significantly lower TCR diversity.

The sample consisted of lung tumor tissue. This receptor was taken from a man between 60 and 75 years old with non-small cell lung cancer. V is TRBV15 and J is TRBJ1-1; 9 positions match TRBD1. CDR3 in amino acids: CATSETGGDPGEASF. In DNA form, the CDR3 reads TGTGCCACCAGCGAAACAGGGGGCGACCCCGGTGAAGCCTCCTTT.